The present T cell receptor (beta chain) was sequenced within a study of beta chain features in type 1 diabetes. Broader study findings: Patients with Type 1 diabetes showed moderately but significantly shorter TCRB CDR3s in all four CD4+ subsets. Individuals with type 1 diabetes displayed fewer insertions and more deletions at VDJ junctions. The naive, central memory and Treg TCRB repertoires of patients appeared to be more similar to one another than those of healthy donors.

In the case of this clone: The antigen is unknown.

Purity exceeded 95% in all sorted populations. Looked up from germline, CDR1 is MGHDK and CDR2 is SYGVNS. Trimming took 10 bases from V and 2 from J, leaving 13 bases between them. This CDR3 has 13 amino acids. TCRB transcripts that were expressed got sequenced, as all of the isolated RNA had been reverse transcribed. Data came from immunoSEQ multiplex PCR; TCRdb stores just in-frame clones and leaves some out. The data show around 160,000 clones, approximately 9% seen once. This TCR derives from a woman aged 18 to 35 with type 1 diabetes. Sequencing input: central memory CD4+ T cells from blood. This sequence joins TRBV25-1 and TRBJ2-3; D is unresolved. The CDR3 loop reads CATGEVPTDTQYF. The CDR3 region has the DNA TGTGCCACAGGCGAAGTCCCCACAGATACGCAGTATTTT. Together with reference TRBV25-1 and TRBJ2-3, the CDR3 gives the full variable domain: EADIYQTPRYLVIGTGKKITLECSQTMGHDKMYWYQQDPGMELHLIHYSYGVNSTEKGDLSSESTVSRIRTEHFPLTLESARPSHTSQYLCATGEVPTDTQYFGPGTRLTVL.